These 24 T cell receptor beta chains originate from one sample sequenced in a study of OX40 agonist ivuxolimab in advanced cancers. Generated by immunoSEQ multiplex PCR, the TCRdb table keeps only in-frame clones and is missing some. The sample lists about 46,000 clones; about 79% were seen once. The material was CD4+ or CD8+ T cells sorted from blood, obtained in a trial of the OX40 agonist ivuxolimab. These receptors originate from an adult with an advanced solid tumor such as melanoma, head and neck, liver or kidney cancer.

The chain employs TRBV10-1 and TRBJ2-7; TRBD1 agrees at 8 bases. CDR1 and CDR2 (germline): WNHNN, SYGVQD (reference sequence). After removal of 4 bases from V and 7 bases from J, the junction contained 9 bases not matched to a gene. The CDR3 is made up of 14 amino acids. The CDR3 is CASSGQGASGEQYF. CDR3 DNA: TGCGCCAGCAGTGGGCAGGGGGCTTCAGGGGAGCAGTACTTC.

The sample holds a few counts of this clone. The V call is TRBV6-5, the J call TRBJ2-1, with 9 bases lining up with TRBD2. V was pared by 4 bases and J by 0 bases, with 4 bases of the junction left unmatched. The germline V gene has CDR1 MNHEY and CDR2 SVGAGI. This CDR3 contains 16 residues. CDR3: CASSSRRGGSYNEQFF. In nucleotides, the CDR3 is TGTGCCAGCAGTTCTAGGCGGGGGGGCTCCTACAATGAGCAGTTCTTC.

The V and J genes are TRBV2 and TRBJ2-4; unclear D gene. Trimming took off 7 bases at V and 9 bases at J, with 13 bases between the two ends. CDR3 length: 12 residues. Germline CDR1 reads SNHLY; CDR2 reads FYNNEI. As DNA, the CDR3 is TGTGCCAGCACCATACAACTGGGCATTCAGTACTTC. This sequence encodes CASTIQLGIQYF.

CDR3 bases: TGTGCCATCAGAGCCAACAATGAGCAGTTCTTC. Its translation: CAIRANNEQFF. This chain joins TRBV10-3 and TRBJ2-1; no reliable D call. Germline assignment: CDR1 ENHRY and CDR2 SYGVKD. Between the trimmed V and J ends, which lost 6 bases and 5 bases, there was a span of 5 bases. This CDR3 has 11 amino acids.

CDR3 protein: CASSQDVNEGYTF. The CDR3 DNA follows: TGCGCCAGCAGCCAAGATGTCAACGAGGGCTACACCTTC. V gene TRBV4-1 combines with J gene TRBJ1-2; D call uncertain. Trimming removed 0 bases from V and 8 bases from J, with 10 bases in between. In germline, CDR1 is MGHRA, CDR2 YSYEKL. The CDR3 runs to 13 residues.

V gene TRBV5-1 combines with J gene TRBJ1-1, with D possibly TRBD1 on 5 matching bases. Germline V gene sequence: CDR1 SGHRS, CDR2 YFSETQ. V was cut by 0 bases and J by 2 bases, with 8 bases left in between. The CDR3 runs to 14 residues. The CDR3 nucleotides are TGCGCCAGCAGCTTGGGACAGATAAACACTGAAGCTTTCTTT. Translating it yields CASSLGQINTEAFF.

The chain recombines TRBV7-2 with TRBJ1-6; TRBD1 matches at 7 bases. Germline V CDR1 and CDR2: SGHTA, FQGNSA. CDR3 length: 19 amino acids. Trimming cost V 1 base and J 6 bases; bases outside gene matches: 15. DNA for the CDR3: TGTGCCAGCAGCTTAGGTGGGACAGCCGTAATACTATCTAATTCACCCCTCCACTTT. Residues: CASSLGGTAVILSNSPLHF.

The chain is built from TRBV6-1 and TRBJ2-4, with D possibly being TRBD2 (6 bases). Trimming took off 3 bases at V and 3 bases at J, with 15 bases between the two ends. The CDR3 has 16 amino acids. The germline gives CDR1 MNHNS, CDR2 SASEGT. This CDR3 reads CASSDEGRGVKNIQYF. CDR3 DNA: TGTGCCAGCAGTGACGAGGGGCGGGGCGTCAAAAACATTCAGTACTTC.

The CDR3 DNA reads as TGTGCCAGCAGCCCGAGTGGGGGGCCGAGCTCTGGAAACACCATATATTTT. Translating gives CASSPSGGPSSGNTIYF. This chain links TRBV9 with TRBJ1-3; maybe TRBD1 (6 bases). The CDR3 length is 17 residues. With 4 bases removed from V and 0 bases from J, the gap between germline ends came to 17 bases. Per the germline V gene, CDR1 is SGDLS and CDR2 is YYNGEE.

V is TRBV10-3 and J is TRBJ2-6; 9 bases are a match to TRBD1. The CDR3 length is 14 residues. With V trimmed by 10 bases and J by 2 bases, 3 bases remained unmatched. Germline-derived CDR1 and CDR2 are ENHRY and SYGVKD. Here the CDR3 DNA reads TGTGCCACAACAGGGGGCGCTGGGGCCAACGTCCTGACTTTC. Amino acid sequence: CATTGGAGANVLTF.

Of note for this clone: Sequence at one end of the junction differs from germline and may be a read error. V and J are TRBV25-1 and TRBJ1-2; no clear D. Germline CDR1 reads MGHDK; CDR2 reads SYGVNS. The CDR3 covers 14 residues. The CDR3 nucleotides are TGTGCCAGCGGTGAGGAGGTAACTAACTATGGCTACACCTTC. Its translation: CASGEEVTNYGYTF.

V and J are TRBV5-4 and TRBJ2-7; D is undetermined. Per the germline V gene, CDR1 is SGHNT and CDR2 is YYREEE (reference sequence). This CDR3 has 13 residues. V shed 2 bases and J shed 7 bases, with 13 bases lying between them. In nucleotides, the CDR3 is TGTGCCAGCAGCTTCAGGCACTCTGAGGAGCAGTACTTC. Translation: CASSFRHSEEQYF.

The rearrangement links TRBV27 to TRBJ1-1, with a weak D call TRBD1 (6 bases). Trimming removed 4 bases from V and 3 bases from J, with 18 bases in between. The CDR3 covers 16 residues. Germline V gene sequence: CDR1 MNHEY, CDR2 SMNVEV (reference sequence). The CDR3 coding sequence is TGTGCCAGCAGTTCCCACGCAGGGGATGCGTACACTGAAGCTTTCTTT. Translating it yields CASSSHAGDAYTEAFF.

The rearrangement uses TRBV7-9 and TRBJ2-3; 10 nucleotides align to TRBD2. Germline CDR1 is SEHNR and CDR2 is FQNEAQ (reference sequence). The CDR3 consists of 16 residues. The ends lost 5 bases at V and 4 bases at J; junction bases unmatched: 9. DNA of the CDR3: TGTGCCAGCAGCGCTATTAGCGGGGGGAGGGCAGATACGCAGTATTTT. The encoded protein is CASSAISGGRADTQYF.

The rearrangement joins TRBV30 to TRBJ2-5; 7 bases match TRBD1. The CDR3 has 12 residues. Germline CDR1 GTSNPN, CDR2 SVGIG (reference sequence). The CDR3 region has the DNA TGTGCGTACGGGACAGTTCAAGAGACCCAGTACTTC. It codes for CAYGTVQETQYF.

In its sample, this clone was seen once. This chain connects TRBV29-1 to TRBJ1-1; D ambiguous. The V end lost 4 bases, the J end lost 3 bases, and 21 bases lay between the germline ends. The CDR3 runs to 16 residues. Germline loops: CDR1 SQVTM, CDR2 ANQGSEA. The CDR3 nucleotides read TGCAGCGTTGGGTCCTTTGTGAGGGAAAAGGACACTGAAGCTTTCTTT. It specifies CSVGSFVREKDTEAFF. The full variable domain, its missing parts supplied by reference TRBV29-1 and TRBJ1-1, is SAVISQKPSRDICQRGTSLTIQCQVDSQVTMMFWYRQQPGQSLTLIATANQGSEATYESGFVIDKFPISRPNLTFSTLTVSNMSPEDSSIYLCSVGSFVREKDTEAFFGQGTRLTVV.

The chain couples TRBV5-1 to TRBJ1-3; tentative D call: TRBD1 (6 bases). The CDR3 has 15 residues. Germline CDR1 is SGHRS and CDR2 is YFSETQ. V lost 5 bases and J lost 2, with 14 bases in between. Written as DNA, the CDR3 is TGCGCCAGCAGGAGGGGGTCAGACGCTGGAAACACCATATATTTT. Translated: CASRRGSDAGNTIYF. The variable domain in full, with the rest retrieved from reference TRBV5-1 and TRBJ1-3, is KAGVTQTPRYLIKTRGQQVTLSCSPISGHRSVSWYQQTPGQGLQFLFEYFSETQRNKGNFPGRFSGRQFSNSRSEMNVSTLELGDSALYLCASRRGSDAGNTIYFGEGSWLTVV.

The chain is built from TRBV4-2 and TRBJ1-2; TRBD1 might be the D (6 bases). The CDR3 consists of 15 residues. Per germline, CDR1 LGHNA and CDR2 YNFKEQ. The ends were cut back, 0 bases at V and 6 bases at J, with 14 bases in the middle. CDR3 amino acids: CASSQESGWTDGYTF. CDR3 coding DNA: TGTGCCAGCAGCCAAGAATCGGGATGGACAGATGGCTACACCTTC.

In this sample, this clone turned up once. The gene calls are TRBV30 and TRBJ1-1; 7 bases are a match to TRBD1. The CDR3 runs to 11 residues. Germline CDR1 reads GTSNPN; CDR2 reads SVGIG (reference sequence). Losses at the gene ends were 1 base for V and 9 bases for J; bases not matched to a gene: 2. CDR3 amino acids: CAWSEGQKAFF. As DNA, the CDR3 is TGTGCCTGGAGTGAGGGACAGAAAGCTTTCTTT.

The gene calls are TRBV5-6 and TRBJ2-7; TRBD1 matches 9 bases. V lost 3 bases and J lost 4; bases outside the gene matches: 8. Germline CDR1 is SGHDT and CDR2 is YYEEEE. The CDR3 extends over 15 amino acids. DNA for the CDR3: TGTGCCAGCAGCTCACCGGGACAGGGAATTTACGAGCAGTACTTC. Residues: CASSSPGQGIYEQYF.

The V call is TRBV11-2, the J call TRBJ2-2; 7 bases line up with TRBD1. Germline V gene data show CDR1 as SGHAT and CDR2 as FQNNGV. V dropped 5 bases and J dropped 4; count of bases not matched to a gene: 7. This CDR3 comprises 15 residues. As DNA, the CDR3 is TGTGCCAGCAGCCCCCAACAGGGGTTCACCGGGGAGCTGTTTTTT. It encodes CASSPQQGFTGELFF.

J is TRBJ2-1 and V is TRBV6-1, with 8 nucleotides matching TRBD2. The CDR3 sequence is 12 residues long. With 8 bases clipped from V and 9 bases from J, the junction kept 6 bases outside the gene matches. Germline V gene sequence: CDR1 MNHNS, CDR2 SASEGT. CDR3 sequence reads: CASGRGGGEQFF. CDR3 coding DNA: TGTGCCAGCGGACGGGGGGGCGGTGAGCAGTTCTTC.

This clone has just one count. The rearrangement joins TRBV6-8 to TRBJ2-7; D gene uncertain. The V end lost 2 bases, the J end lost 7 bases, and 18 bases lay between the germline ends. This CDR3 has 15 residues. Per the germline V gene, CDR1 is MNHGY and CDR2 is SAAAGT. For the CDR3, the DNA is TGTGCCAGCAGTTACAGTACGGGTCCTCTTCGAGAGCAGTACTTC. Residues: CASSYSTGPLREQYF.

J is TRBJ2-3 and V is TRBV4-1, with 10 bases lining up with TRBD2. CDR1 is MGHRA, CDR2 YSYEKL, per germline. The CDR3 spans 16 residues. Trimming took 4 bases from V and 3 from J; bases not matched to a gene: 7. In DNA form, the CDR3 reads TGCGCCAGCAGCCCTCTCGGGACTAGCGTTACAGATACGCAGTATTTT. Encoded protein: CASSPLGTSVTDTQYF.